This record looks at one T cell receptor beta chain sequence and its context. These data belong to a study of blood T cell repertoires in COVID-19. As processed by the authors: Amplification with reference gene primers provided the estimates of nucleated cell counts. Profiled with immunoSEQ multiplex PCR; TCRdb holds only in-frame clones, not every one. From that table come the V and J calls and clone size; the DNA was used to work out D and trimming. The sample shows about 200,000 clones, 82% of them seen only once. Germline values: CDR1 SGHDN, CDR2 FVKESK. The CDR3 is 20 amino acids. V shed 0 bases and J 3 bases; nucleotides not matched to a gene: 12.

This receptor was taken from a woman older than 75 with COVID-19, enrolled during active disease. The sequenced sample was peripheral blood. The gene calls are TRBV14 and TRBJ2-1, with 12 bases matching TRBD2. CDR3: CASSQDPGTSGQYIYNEQFF. The CDR3 bases are TGTGCCAGCAGCCAAGACCCCGGGACTAGCGGGCAATACATCTACAATGAGCAGTTCTTC.